This TCR beta chain is from a study of blood T cells in healthy people across ages. This clonotype appeared a few times. Healthy individuals of Caucasian origin from Russia, aged roughly 6 to 100, served as donors. V lost 1 base to trimming and J lost 7 bases, with 10 bases between them. The CDR3 is 13 amino acids. The germline V gene has CDR1 GTSNPN and CDR2 SVGIG (reference sequence). With a J-beta primer mix and a sample-barcoded 5' primer, a second PCR ran about 7 to 11 cycles. MiXCR, applied by TCRdb to the 5' RACE reads, yields one record per CDR3 protein. This table holds about 580,000 distinct CDR3 sequences, around 48% found once.

The rearrangement joins TRBV30 to TRBJ1-4; D is ambiguous. The source is a man at least 80 years old in good health. The sequenced sample consisted of blood. The CDR3 DNA is TGTGCCTGGAGTGCAATGGGAGGTGAAAAACTGTTTTTT. Its protein product is CAWSAMGGEKLFF.